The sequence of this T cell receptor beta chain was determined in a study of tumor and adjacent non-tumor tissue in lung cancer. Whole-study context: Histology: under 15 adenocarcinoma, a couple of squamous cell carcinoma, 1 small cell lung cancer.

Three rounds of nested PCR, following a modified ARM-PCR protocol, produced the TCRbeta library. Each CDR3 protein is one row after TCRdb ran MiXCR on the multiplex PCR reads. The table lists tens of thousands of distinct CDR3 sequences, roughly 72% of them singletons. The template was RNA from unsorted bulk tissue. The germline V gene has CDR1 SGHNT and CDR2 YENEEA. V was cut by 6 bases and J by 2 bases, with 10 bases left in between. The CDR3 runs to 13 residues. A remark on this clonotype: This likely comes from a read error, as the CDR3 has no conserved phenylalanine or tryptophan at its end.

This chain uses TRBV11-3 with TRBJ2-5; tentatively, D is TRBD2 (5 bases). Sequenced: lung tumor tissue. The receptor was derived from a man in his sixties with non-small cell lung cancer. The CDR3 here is CASSLRDQETQYL. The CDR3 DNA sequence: TGTGCCAGCAGTCTCCGGGATCAAGAGACCCAGTACCTC.